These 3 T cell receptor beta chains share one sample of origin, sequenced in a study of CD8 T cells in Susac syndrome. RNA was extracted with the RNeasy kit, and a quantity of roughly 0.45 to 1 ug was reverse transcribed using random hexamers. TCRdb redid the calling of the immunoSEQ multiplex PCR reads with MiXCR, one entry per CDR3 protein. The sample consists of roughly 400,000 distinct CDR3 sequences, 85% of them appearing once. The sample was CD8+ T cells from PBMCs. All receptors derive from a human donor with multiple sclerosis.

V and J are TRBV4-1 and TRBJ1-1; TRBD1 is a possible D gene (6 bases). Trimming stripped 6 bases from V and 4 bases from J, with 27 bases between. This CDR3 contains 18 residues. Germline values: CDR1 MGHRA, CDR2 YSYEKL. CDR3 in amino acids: CASSLKDSGTYRGTEAFF. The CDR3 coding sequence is TGCGCCAGCAGTCTTAAGGATTCCGGGACATACCGGGGCACTGAAGCTTTCTTT.

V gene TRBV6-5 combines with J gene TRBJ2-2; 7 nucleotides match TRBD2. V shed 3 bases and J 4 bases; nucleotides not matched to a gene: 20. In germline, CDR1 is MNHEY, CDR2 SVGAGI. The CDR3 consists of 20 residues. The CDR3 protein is CASSYSGTMGPERVTGELFF. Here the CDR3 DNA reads TGTGCCAGCAGTTATTCCGGGACTATGGGACCAGAAAGGGTCACCGGGGAGCTGTTTTTT.

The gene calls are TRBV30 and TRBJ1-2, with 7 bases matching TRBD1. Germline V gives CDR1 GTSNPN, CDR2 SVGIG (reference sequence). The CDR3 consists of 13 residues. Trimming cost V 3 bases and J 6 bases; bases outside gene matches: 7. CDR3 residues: CAWSMTGRDGYTF. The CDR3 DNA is TGTGCCTGGAGCATGACAGGGCGAGATGGCTACACCTTC.